These 13 T cell receptor beta chains share one sample of origin, sequenced in a study of preoperative IRX-2 immunotherapy in early breast cancer (dated by TCRdb to between 2019 and 2020). In the paper's terms, the treatment or condition label means: preoperative locoregional IRX-2 cytokine immunotherapy. Libraries were constructed by the immunoSEQ multiplex PCR assay. TCRdb provides this immuneACCESS table in a form limited to in-frame rearrangements. Some clones are lacking; in checked studies, under half of them reflect an unresolved V gene, and why the rest are absent is not known. Here the sample has 20,000 to 30,000 clones; around 75% occur a single time. The ten largest make up 2.2% of the sample. The source material was lymph node tissue, sampled before IRX-2 immunotherapy. Receptors originate from a human donor with breast cancer.

There are a few counts of this clone. This sequence joins TRBV5-1 and TRBJ1-1; D might be TRBD1 (6 bases). Trimming took off 0 bases at V and 0 bases at J, with 9 bases between the two ends. This CDR3 is 15 amino acids long. Germline V CDR1 and CDR2: SGHRS, YFSETQ. DNA of the CDR3: TGCGCCAGCAGCTTGGCCGGGGGGCTGAACACTGAAGCTTTCTTT. Protein: CASSLAGGLNTEAFF.

This chain joins TRBV6-8 and TRBJ1-3; perhaps TRBD1 as D (5 bases). This CDR3 comprises 15 residues. The germline CDR1 and CDR2 sequences are MNHGY and SAAAGT. Trimming shortened V by 5 bases and J by 0 bases, and 11 bases separated the two germline ends. The CDR3, as DNA: TGTGCCAGCAGTACATTGGGGCACTCTGGAAACACCATATATTTT. It translates to CASSTLGHSGNTIYF.

The V call is TRBV6-8, the J call TRBJ1-6; D not resolved. Germline assignment: CDR1 MNHGY and CDR2 SAAAGT. The V end lost 0 bases, the J end lost 9 bases, and 15 bases lay between the germline ends. The CDR3 runs 16 residues. The DNA of the CDR3 is TGTGCCAGCAGTTACTCGACAAGGGTTCTGGGTTCACCCCTCCACTTT. It yields the protein CASSYSTRVLGSPLHF.

V and J are TRBV30 and TRBJ1-2; D is undetermined. Germline CDR1 is GTSNPN and CDR2 is SVGIG (reference sequence). V was pared by 0 bases and J by 6 bases, with 8 bases between. The CDR3 has 12 residues. The CDR3 is CAWSVNLDGYTF. CDR3 bases: TGTGCCTGGAGTGTCAATCTGGATGGCTACACCTTC.

The chain employs TRBV12-2 and TRBJ1-1; the table calls TRBD1, which could not be checked here. TRBV12-2 is listed as a pseudogene. The CDR3 runs 15 residues. CDR3 sequence reads: CASRLVSGRNTEAFF. The CDR3, as DNA: TGTGCAAGTCGCTTAGTCTCAGGCCGGAACACTGAAGCTTTCTTT.

This rearrangement joins TRBV6-8 to TRBJ1-2; D not certain. Trimming left V 5 bases short and J 4 bases short, with 14 bases between. The CDR3 consists of 14 residues. Germline-derived CDR1 and CDR2 are MNHGY and SAAAGT. This CDR3 reads CASSQASTAYGYTF. CDR3 DNA sequence: TGTGCCAGCAGTCAAGCCTCCACCGCCTATGGCTACACCTTC.

The gene calls are TRBV11-3 and TRBJ1-1, with no clear D. The CDR3 is 15 residues long. The V gene lost 1 base and the J gene lost 3 bases, with 12 bases spanning the gap. The germline V gene encodes CDR1 SGHNT and CDR2 YENEEA. CDR3 nucleotides: TGTGCCAGCAGCTTAGGCTGGGAAAGGGACACTGAAGCTTTCTTT. This sequence encodes CASSLGWERDTEAFF.

V usage is TRBV6-8 and J usage is TRBJ1-2; D perhaps matches TRBD1 (6 bases). The CDR3 is 13 residues long. Germline V gives CDR1 MNHGY, CDR2 SAAAGT. V was shortened by 6 bases and J by 8 bases, with 16 bases between the two germline ends. This CDR3 reads CASRVQGAVGYTF. For the CDR3, the DNA is TGTGCCAGCAGGGTACAGGGCGCGGTCGGCTACACCTTC.

With respect to this clone: At one boundary the junction diverges from the germline segment, which might be a read error. The chain uses TRBV18 and TRBJ2-7; TRBD1 matches at 11 bases. This CDR3 contains 15 residues. Per the germline V gene, CDR1 is KGHSH and CDR2 is LQKENI. The CDR3 nucleotides are TGTGCCAGCTCATCACCGGGACAGGGGGACTACGAGCAGTACTTC. Translation: CASSSPGQGDYEQYF.

The chain links TRBV14 to TRBJ1-2; tentative D call: TRBD1 (6 bases). Trimming cost V 3 bases and J 8 bases, with 16 bases left between them. Germline-derived CDR1 and CDR2 are SGHDN and FVKESK. CDR3 length: 14 amino acids. The CDR3 nucleotides read TGTGCCAGCAGCCACCTGACAGGAACGTCCGGCTACACCTTC. Protein sequence: CASSHLTGTSGYTF.

The chain carries TRBV28 and TRBJ2-7; D is uncertain. Germline V gene data show CDR1 as MDHEN and CDR2 as SYDVKM. Trimming removed 7 bases at V and 0 bases at J, with 10 bases between. CDR3 length: 13 amino acids. The CDR3 DNA follows: TGTGCCAGCAAATCGGCGGACTCCTACGAGCAGTACTTC. As protein: CASKSADSYEQYF.

The chain combines TRBV7-6 with TRBJ2-7, with D perhaps matching TRBD2 (6 bases). V shed 3 bases and J shed 3 bases, with 18 bases lying between them. The CDR3 is made up of 16 amino acids. Germline CDR1 reads SGHVS; CDR2 reads FNYEAQ. CDR3 protein: CASSFGEVGLGYEQYF. DNA of the CDR3: TGTGCCAGCAGCTTCGGGGAGGTGGGGTTGGGCTACGAGCAGTACTTC.

The chain employs TRBV19 and TRBJ1-5, with D unresolved. Germline V gene lookup returns CDR1 LNHDA and CDR2 SQIVND (reference sequence). The V and J ends lost 1 base and 5 bases respectively, with 6 bases between them. This CDR3 spans 13 amino acids. This CDR3 reads CASSIGGHQPQHF. The CDR3 DNA follows: TGTGCCAGTAGTATAGGCGGCCATCAGCCCCAGCATTTT.